This T cell receptor (beta chain) was found in a study of blood T cell repertoires in COVID-19. Study in general: Acute-phase and convalescent COVID-19 samples originated in the United States, Italy and Spain. T cells, B-cell-depleted T cells, or PBMCs provided the cDNA or gDNA that served as material.

Source study methods: Reference gene primer amplification yielded estimated nucleated cell counts. Sequenced by immunoSEQ multiplex PCR; TCRdb stores in-frame clones only, minus some. V and J calls plus clone size are reproduced from that table; the DNA served to infer D and trimming. Counted here are around 300,000 clones, just over 90% occurring once; the ten biggest clones make up 2% to 2.5%. This CDR3 is 16 amino acids long. CDR1 is SGHNT, CDR2 YYREEE, per germline (reference sequence). The V and J ends lost 4 bases and 0 bases respectively, with 13 bases between them. This clone was detected once. Seattle researchers signed up patients amid active infection and tracked them longitudinally.

V gene TRBV5-4 combines with J gene TRBJ1-4, with D tentatively TRBD1 (5 bases). The origin of this receptor is a woman in her 30s with COVID-19, enrolled during active disease. Sequences were obtained from peripheral blood. DNA of the CDR3: TGTGCCAGCAGCCTAGGCCTAGGGGCAACTAATGAAAAACTGTTTTTT. This codes for CASSLGLGATNEKLFF.